This is a list of T cell receptor beta chains from one sample in a study of blood T cells in healthy people across ages. TCRdb fed the 5' RACE reads into MiXCR, producing one record per CDR3 protein. The sample gives approximately 800,000 distinct CDR3 sequences, under 40% of which show up once; over 10% is in the top ten. Sequenced sample: blood. The receptors come from a man aged 18 to 30 in good health. The CDR3 runs from the conserved cysteine through the conserved F or W. The order of the fields is clone size, V gene, D gene, CDR3 length, J gene, CDR3 protein, CDR3 DNA. D genes are given only for firm matches. Rows give clone size only sometimes, using once, few, many, or a class for an expanded clone.

.	TRBV7-2	.	14	TRBJ2-1	CASSSDKGWNEQFF	TGTGCCAGCAGCTCGGACAAGGGATGGAATGAGCAGTTCTTC
.	TRBV3-1	.	16	TRBJ1-3	CASSQDVRVSGNTIYF	TGTGCCAGCAGCCAAGATGTAAGGGTCTCTGGAAACACCATATATTTT
few	TRBV6-2/TRBV6-3	.	14	TRBJ2-1	CANSYPDSYNEQFF	TGTGCCAACAGTTACCCTGACAGTTACAATGAGCAGTTCTTC
.	TRBV5-5	TRBD2	15	TRBJ2-7	CASSLVWEGSYEQYF	TGTGCCAGCAGCTTGGTCTGGGAGGGATCCTACGAGCAGTACTTC
many	TRBV7-8	.	15	TRBJ1-5	CASSFRTGGDQPQHF	TGTGCCAGCAGCTTCCGAACAGGCGGGGATCAGCCCCAGCATTTT
.	TRBV20-1	TRBD2	16	TRBJ2-7	CSASGPAGGPTYEQYF	TGCAGTGCTAGTGGTCCAGCGGGGGGGCCGACCTACGAGCAGTACTTC
many	TRBV2	TRBD2	14	TRBJ2-4	CASSEIAGVDIQYF	TGTGCCAGCAGTGAAATAGCGGGGGTAGACATTCAGTACTTC
many	TRBV12-3/TRBV12-4	.	15	TRBJ2-7	CASSFGGTGLREQYF	TGTGCCAGCAGTTTTGGCGGGACGGGTTTGAGGGAGCAGTACTTC
few	TRBV20-1	TRBD1	14	TRBJ1-6	CSAAPGTDNSPLHF	TGCAGTGCAGCTCCCGGGACAGACAATTCACCCCTCCACTTT
.	TRBV11-1	.	22	TRBJ2-2	CASSFIYSGTRTVEGFAGELFF	TGTGCCAGCAGCTTCATATATTCGGGAACCAGGACAGTAGAGGGTTTTGCCGGGGAGCTGTTTTTT
few	TRBV27	.	16	TRBJ1-1	CASSRDHRDSQTEAFF	TGTGCCAGCAGTAGGGACCACAGGGATTCACAGACTGAAGCTTTCTTT
.	TRBV12-3/TRBV12-4	.	15	TRBJ2-1	CASSPRGGEFGEQFF	TGTGCCAGCAGCCCCAGGGGGGGGGAGTTCGGTGAGCAGTTCTTC
.	TRBV28	.	12	TRBJ2-5	CASSLGPGTQYF	TGTGCCAGCAGTTTAGGCCCCGGGACCCAGTACTTC
once	TRBV12-3/TRBV12-4	.	17	TRBJ2-3	CASSLFLAQGGADVQYF	TGTGCCAGCAGTTTATTTCTAGCTCAGGGTGGTGCAGATGTGCAGTATTTT
few	TRBV6-5	.	12	TRBJ1-1	CASSSGGPTAFF	TGTGCCAGCAGTTCGGGGGGACCAACCGCTTTCTTT
once	TRBV19	TRBD1	16	TRBJ1-2	CASTIRDRGSFYGYTF	TGTGCCAGTACTATCCGGGACAGGGGCTCATTTTATGGCTACACCTTC
.	TRBV6-1	.	13	TRBJ2-7	CASSERLIYEQYF	TGTGCCAGCAGTGAAAGGCTGATTTACGAGCAGTACTTC
once	TRBV29-1	TRBD2	18	TRBJ2-1	CSVAQWRAGGPRWDEQFF	TGCAGCGTTGCCCAGTGGAGAGCGGGAGGCCCCCGTTGGGATGAGCAGTTCTTC
few	TRBV6-6	.	12	TRBJ2-3	CASSYSAGPQYF	TGTGCCAGCAGTTACTCTGCTGGGCCGCAGTATTTT
.	TRBV2	TRBD2	16	TRBJ2-3	CASSVTSGGGGDTQYF	TGTGCCAGCAGTGTTACTAGCGGGGGGGGCGGCGATACGCAGTATTTT
many	TRBV7-2	.	14	TRBJ2-1	CASSRSRQNNEQFF	TGTGCCAGCAGCCGAAGTAGGCAGAACAATGAGCAGTTCTTC
few	TRBV29-1	TRBD1	14	TRBJ1-1	CSVEVSGGGSEAFF	TGCAGCGTTGAAGTCTCAGGGGGAGGTTCTGAAGCTTTCTTT
.	TRBV20-1	TRBD1	13	TRBJ2-7	CSARQGALREQYF	TGCAGTGCCAGACAGGGGGCGCTTCGGGAGCAGTACTTC
.	TRBV7-2	TRBD1	16	TRBJ2-5	CASTALKTGVGETQYF	TGTGCCAGCACGGCACTCAAGACAGGGGTCGGAGAGACCCAGTACTTC
many	TRBV12-3/TRBV12-4	TRBD2	14	TRBJ2-3	CASSWTSGADTQYF	TGTGCCAGCAGCTGGACTAGCGGGGCAGATACGCAGTATTTT
.	TRBV6-5	.	14	TRBJ2-1	CASSSTSGRNEQFF	TGTGCCAGCAGTTCTACGTCCGGACGAAATGAGCAGTTCTTC
few	TRBV7-2	.	15	TRBJ2-4	CASSLEWDTKNIQYF	TGTGCCAGCAGCTTAGAATGGGACACTAAAAACATTCAGTACTTC
few	TRBV12-3/TRBV12-4	.	15	TRBJ2-5	CASSLGPRGDETQYF	TGTGCCAGCAGTTTAGGGCCCCGGGGAGACGAGACCCAGTACTTC
few	TRBV12-3/TRBV12-4	TRBD2	16	TRBJ2-2	CASTLGRAANTGELFF	TGTGCCAGCACCCTCGGGAGGGCCGCGAACACCGGGGAGCTGTTTTTT
.	TRBV5-1	TRBD1	15	TRBJ2-1	CASRSTGAQNNEQFF	TGCGCCAGCAGGAGCACAGGGGCCCAAAACAATGAGCAGTTCTTC
few	TRBV12-3/TRBV12-4	.	15	TRBJ2-7	CASSSAGGGSYEQYF	TGTGCCAGCAGTTCGGCCGGAGGGGGCTCCTACGAGCAGTACTTC
.	TRBV20-1	TRBD1	12	TRBJ1-6	CSARGDREPPHF	TGCAGTGCTAGAGGGGACAGGGAGCCCCCCCACTTT